This is a list of T cell receptor beta chains from one sample in a study of shared clonotypes between healthy human individuals. Assay: immunoSEQ multiplex PCR; the TCRdb copy retains only in-frame clones and omits some. The sample consists of fewer than 1.6 million clones, approximately 98.5% of them appearing once. The source material was naive CD4+ T cells sorted from blood. The receptor source for this set is a man aged 25 to 40 in good health. Each CDR3 is given with its conserved first and last residue. Fields, in order: J gene, D gene, V gene, clone size, CDR3 DNA, CDR3 protein. D genes are given only for firm matches. Where a row states a size, it is once, few, many or the class of an expanded clone; other rows omit it.

TRBJ1-2 | NA | TRBV18 | NA | TGTGCCAGCTCGCCCGCTCGGAACGACAATGGCTACACCTTC | CASSPARNDNGYTF
TRBJ2-1 | NA | TRBV7-9 | NA | TGTGCCAGCAGAAACAGGGTTCGCGAGCAGTTCTTC | CASRNRVREQFF
TRBJ2-7 | NA | TRBV10-3 | NA | TGTGCCATCAGTGAGTTAAGCACAGGGTCTAAGCAGTACTTC | CAISELSTGSKQYF
TRBJ2-7 | NA | TRBV28 | NA | TGTGCCAGCAGTAAAAATAGCGGTACCTCCTACGAGCAGTACTTC | CASSKNSGTSYEQYF
TRBJ2-7 | TRBD2 | TRBV5-1 | NA | TGCGCCAGCAGCTTCGGGACTAGTTCTCTAGTTCGCGAGCAGTACTTC | CASSFGTSSLVREQYF
TRBJ2-2 | NA | TRBV5-1 | NA | TGCGCCTCGTATCAGGGAAAAAACACCGGGGAGCTGTTTTTT | CASYQGKNTGELFF
TRBJ2-3 | TRBD1 | TRBV2 | NA | TGTGCCAGCGGCTCGCGGACAGGGCATCCAGATACGCAGTATTTT | CASGSRTGHPDTQYF
TRBJ1-5 | NA | TRBV7-9 | NA | TGTGCCAGCAGCCCCGAGGCAAATCAGCCCCAGCATTTT | CASSPEANQPQHF
TRBJ1-4 | NA | TRBV4-1 | NA | TGCGCCAGCAGCCAAACCCCCTTTGGGGAAAAACTGTTTTTT | CASSQTPFGEKLFF
TRBJ2-6 | NA | TRBV7-2 | NA | TGTGCCAGCAGCTTGGGACGGACTGGGGCCAACGTCCTGACTTTC | CASSLGRTGANVLTF
TRBJ1-2 | NA | TRBV9 | NA | TGTGCCAGCAGCTTACAACCGACAGCAAACTATGGCTACACCTTC | CASSLQPTANYGYTF
TRBJ2-3 | NA | TRBV28 | NA | TGTGCCAGCAGCCCAGCGGGGACAGGCTTCACAGATACGCAGTATTTT | CASSPAGTGFTDTQYF
TRBJ2-7 | NA | TRBV11-2 | NA | TGTGCCAGCAGCTTAAATTGGTCCTACGAGCAGTACTTC | CASSLNWSYEQYF
TRBJ1-2 | TRBD1 | TRBV4-2 | NA | TGTGCCAGCAGCCTACTGGACAGGGGGCATCATGGCTACACCTTC | CASSLLDRGHHGYTF
TRBJ2-3 | NA | TRBV7-6 | NA | TGTGCCAGCAGCCTTACCCCGACCCCTACGGGGCCAGATACGCAGTATTTT | CASSLTPTPTGPDTQYF
TRBJ2-7 | NA | TRBV11-2 | NA | TGTGCCAGCAGCTCGCGACCGTCGAGGGGGGCCAGCTACGAGCAGTACTTC | CASSSRPSRGASYEQYF
TRBJ2-3 | TRBD2 | TRBV5-6 | NA | TGTGCCAGCAGCTTACAACACGGAGCGGGAGTTCCAGATACGCAGTATTTT | CASSLQHGAGVPDTQYF
TRBJ2-6 | TRBD1 | TRBV10-3 | NA | TGTGCCATCAGGGATCCGGGACAGGGGGTCTCTGGGGCCAACGTCCTGACTTTC | CAIRDPGQGVSGANVLTF
TRBJ1-1 | TRBD1 | TRBV25-1 | NA | TGTGCCAGCAGTCGACAGGGGGCGAACACTGAAGCTTTCTTT | CASSRQGANTEAFF
TRBJ2-7 | NA | TRBV27 | NA | TGTGCCAGCAGTTTATCGTACAGCTACGAGCAGTACTTC | CASSLSYSYEQYF
TRBJ2-7 | TRBD2 | TRBV4-1 | NA | TGCGCCAGCAGCCGAAATCTAGCGGGACCCTACGAGCAGTACTTC | CASSRNLAGPYEQYF
TRBJ2-5 | TRBD1 | TRBV5-1 | NA | TGCGCCAGCAGCCCCCGACAGGGGGAGACCCAGTACTTC | CASSPRQGETQYF
TRBJ2-3 | NA | TRBV5-4 | NA | TGTGCCAGCAGCTTATGGGAAGAGGGCACAGATACGCAGTATTTT | CASSLWEEGTDTQYF
TRBJ2-5 | NA | TRBV7-7 | NA | TGTGCCAGCAGCCCCTCCGGGACCCCAGAGACCCAGTACTTC | CASSPSGTPETQYF
TRBJ1-2 | NA | TRBV29-1 | once | TGCAGCGTTGAAGATCGAGGGGGGCCTGATGGCTACACCTTC | CSVEDRGGPDGYTF
TRBJ2-5 | NA | TRBV9 | NA | TGTGCCAGCAGCGTACGGGCAGGGACGGAGACCCAGTACTTC | CASSVRAGTETQYF
TRBJ2-1 | NA | TRBV27 | NA | TGTGCCAGCAGACAGGTTGACTATGAGCAGTTCTTC | CASRQVDYEQFF
TRBJ1-4 | NA | TRBV30 | NA | TGTGCCTGGAGTGATGTGGGCGGGCGGGGTGAAAAACTGTTTTTT | CAWSDVGGRGEKLFF
TRBJ1-2 | NA | TRBV28 | NA | TGTGCCAGTTTGCGGGACCGAGTCTTAGTAGGTGGCTACACCTTC | CASLRDRVLVGGYTF
TRBJ2-3 | NA | TRBV9 | NA | TGTGCCAGCAGCGTAAATCCGGTAAACACAGATACGCAGTATTTT | CASSVNPVNTDTQYF
TRBJ1-5 | NA | TRBV30 | NA | TGTGCCTGGAGTGGTCCTGACGGTAATCAGCCCCAGCATTTT | CAWSGPDGNQPQHF
TRBJ1-1 | NA | TRBV6-5 | NA | TGTGCCAGCAGTTACCGTATGCGCGGAGGAGCTTTCTTT | CASSYRMRGGAFF